A single sample is the source of the 32 T cell receptor beta chains below, sequenced in a study of cytomegalovirus exposure and HLA in healthy donors. The primer mix had 60 Vbeta and 13 Jbeta primers. Data came from immunoSEQ multiplex PCR; TCRdb stores just in-frame clones and leaves some out. Of about 160,000 clones in the sample, about 75% were seen once. The sequenced material came from PBMCs. All receptors come from a female donor in good health and CMV-seronegative.

The chain has TRBV7-3 and TRBJ2-1; 7 bases match TRBD2. With 0 bases clipped from V and 4 bases from J, the junction kept 6 bases outside the gene matches. CDR1 is SGHTA, CDR2 FQGTGA, per germline. This CDR3 region has 16 residues. For the CDR3, the DNA is TGTGCCAGCAGCTTAACTCGGGCTAGCGGATACAATGAGCAGTTCTTC. Amino acid sequence: CASSLTRASGYNEQFF.

The chain employs TRBV7-9 and TRBJ2-3, with D perhaps matching TRBD2 (5 bases). The CDR3 has 14 residues. With 5 bases removed from V and 4 bases from J, the gap between germline ends came to 13 bases. Germline V gene lookup returns CDR1 SEHNR and CDR2 FQNEAQ (reference sequence). CDR3 region: CASSPSGGADTQYF. Written as DNA, the CDR3 is TGTGCCAGCAGCCCCAGCGGAGGCGCAGATACGCAGTATTTT.

This clone came up once. The V and J genes are TRBV6-5 and TRBJ2-7, with 8 nucleotides matching TRBD1. CDR1 and CDR2 (germline): MNHEY, SVGAGI. This CDR3 comprises 15 residues. Trimming took 6 bases from V and 6 from J; bases not matched to a gene: 13. The DNA for the CDR3 is TGTGCCAGCAGACCACCTAGGGACAGGTTCACCGAGCAGTACTTC. Amino acids: CASRPPRDRFTEQYF.

A remark on this clone: The same CDR3 can be traced to other DNA sequences in this sample. The chain combines TRBV4-1 with TRBJ1-1, with D hard to call. Germline V gene lookup returns CDR1 MGHRA and CDR2 YSYEKL. The CDR3 runs to 13 residues. Between the trimmed V and J ends, which lost 1 base and 2 bases, there was a span of 5 bases. As DNA, the CDR3 is TGCGCCAGCAGCCAAGCCGTCAACACTGAAGCTTTCTTT. This gives the protein CASSQAVNTEAFF.

This chain connects TRBV5-4 to TRBJ2-2; 16 bases line up with TRBD2. The V segment lost 3 bases and the J segment 5 bases; nucleotides outside the gene matches: 4. This CDR3 is 17 amino acids long. In germline, CDR1 is SGHNT, CDR2 YYREEE (reference sequence). The CDR3, as DNA: TGTGCCAGCAGCTCCGGGACTAGCGGGAGGGATACCGGGGAGCTGTTTTTT. It specifies CASSSGTSGRDTGELFF.

J is TRBJ2-1 and V is TRBV19, with D tentatively TRBD2 (6 bases). The germline V gene encodes CDR1 LNHDA and CDR2 SQIVND (reference sequence). V was shortened by 6 bases and J by 0 bases, with 15 bases between the two germline ends. CDR3 length equals 16 residues. The DNA of the CDR3 is TGTGCCAGTAGCTTCGGGGGACGGAGCTCCTACAATGAGCAGTTCTTC. Translating gives CASSFGGRSSYNEQFF. Full variable domain (outside the CDR3, taken from reference TRBV19 and TRBJ2-1): DGGITQSPKYLFRKEGQNVTLSCEQNLNHDAMYWYRQDPGQGLRLIYYSQIVNDFQKGDIAEGYSVSREKKESFPLTVTSAQKNPTAFYLCASSFGGRSSYNEQFFGPGTRLTVL.

V usage is TRBV7-2 and J usage is TRBJ1-1; no reliable D call. The ends were cut back, 6 bases at V and 8 bases at J, with 10 bases in the middle. This CDR3 spans 11 amino acids. Per the germline V gene, CDR1 is SGHTA and CDR2 is FQGNSA. In nucleotides, the CDR3 is TGTGCCAGCAGGAAGACAAAGGAAGCTTTCTTT. It yields the protein CASRKTKEAFF.

The chain links TRBV7-2 to TRBJ2-2; the match to TRBD2 covers 9 bases. The CDR3 extends over 17 amino acids. The germline CDR1 and CDR2 sequences are SGHTA and FQGNSA. The V segment lost 5 bases and the J segment 1 base; nucleotides outside the gene matches: 8. The CDR3 loop reads CASSRTPLAGNTGELFF. The CDR3 DNA sequence: TGTGCCAGCAGCCGGACCCCACTAGCGGGGAACACCGGGGAGCTGTTTTTT.

The genes are TRBV2 and TRBJ1-6; no clear D gene. The V end was cut by 7 bases, the J end by 5 bases, with 6 bases between. The CDR3 covers 12 residues. The germline CDR1 and CDR2 sequences are SNHLY and FYNNEI. The CDR3 is CASNGDNSPLHF. Written as DNA, the CDR3 is TGTGCCAGCAACGGGGATAATTCACCCCTCCACTTT.

This clone was seen a handful of times. The J gene is TRBJ2-7, the V gene TRBV6-1; 9 bases align to TRBD1. The CDR3 is made up of 13 amino acids. With V trimmed by 6 bases and J by 7 bases, 7 bases remained unmatched. Germline CDR1 reads MNHNS; CDR2 reads SASEGT. The CDR3 loop reads CASRPQGAREQYF. For the CDR3, the DNA is TGTGCCAGCAGACCACAGGGGGCACGGGAGCAGTACTTC.

The chain joins TRBV19 to TRBJ1-1; tentatively, D is TRBD1 (6 bases). This CDR3 is built from 16 residues. Trimming pared 1 base from V and 1 base from J, leaving 13 bases between. Germline V CDR1 and CDR2: LNHDA, SQIVND (reference sequence). The CDR3 sequence: CASSIGGGRGNTEAFF. In DNA form, the CDR3 reads TGTGCCAGTAGTATAGGGGGGGGCAGAGGGAACACTGAAGCTTTCTTT.

The chain employs TRBV5-4 and TRBJ2-1; TRBD2 aligns across 10 bases. Germline V gene sequence: CDR1 SGHNT, CDR2 YYREEE (reference sequence). J lost 7 bases, V lost 4 bases, and 2 bases had no gene match. The CDR3 is 13 amino acids. CDR3 DNA sequence: TGTGCCAGCAGCCCGGGACTAGCGAATGAGCAGTTCTTC. This sequence encodes CASSPGLANEQFF. Based on the CDR3 plus reference TRBV5-4 and TRBJ2-1, the full variable domain is ETGVTQSPTHLIKTRGQQVTLRCSSQSGHNTVSWYQQALGQGPQFIFQYYREEENGRGNFPPRFSGLQFPNYSSELNVNALELDDSALYLCASSPGLANEQFFGPGTRLTVL.

The chain combines TRBV19 with TRBJ1-2, with 10 bases aligning to TRBD1. Per germline, CDR1 LNHDA and CDR2 SQIVND (reference sequence). Trimming at V came to 4 bases and at J to 1 base, leaving 3 bases not matched to a gene. The CDR3 sequence is 15 residues long. The CDR3 DNA reads TGTGCCAGTAGTACGGGGACAGGGGTTAACTATGGCTACACCTTC. Protein: CASSTGTGVNYGYTF.

The chain employs TRBV6-1 and TRBJ1-1; weak D call: TRBD1 (5 bases). The germline V gene has CDR1 MNHNS and CDR2 SASEGT. Trimming shortened V by 4 bases and J by 7 bases, and 19 bases separated the two germline ends. The CDR3 spans 15 residues. The CDR3 bases are TGTGCCAGCAGTGGGGGCCTCCAAGGATGGGGTGAAGCTTTCTTT. This codes for CASSGGLQGWGEAFF.

This clone was recorded a few times. The V call is TRBV10-3, the J call TRBJ2-5; 9 bases fit TRBD2. Germline loops: CDR1 ENHRY, CDR2 SYGVKD. The V segment lost 6 bases and the J segment 2 bases; nucleotides outside the gene matches: 7. This CDR3 is 15 amino acids long. CDR3 sequence: CAIRPGLAEQETQYF. The DNA for the CDR3 is TGTGCCATCAGGCCGGGACTAGCAGAACAAGAGACCCAGTACTTC.

This clone was counted once. The chain employs TRBV18 and TRBJ2-7; 8 bases align to TRBD1. Trimming removed 1 base from V and 4 bases from J; junction bases left unmatched: 3. CDR3 size: 14 residues. Germline loops: CDR1 KGHSH, CDR2 LQKENI. Here the CDR3 reads CASSPRDRGYEQYF. The CDR3 region has the DNA TGTGCCAGCTCACCACGTGACAGGGGTTACGAGCAGTACTTC.

The chain uses TRBV19 and TRBJ1-5, with 7 positions matching TRBD1. The CDR3 sequence is 15 residues long. Germline V gene sequence: CDR1 LNHDA, CDR2 SQIVND (reference sequence). V was pared by 7 bases and J by 0 bases, with 6 bases of the junction left unmatched. The CDR3 sequence: CASIRTGDSNQPQHF. DNA of the CDR3: TGTGCCAGTATCAGGACAGGTGATAGCAATCAGCCCCAGCATTTT. Full variable domain (remainder filled in from reference TRBV19 and TRBJ1-5): DGGITQSPKYLFRKEGQNVTLSCEQNLNHDAMYWYRQDPGQGLRLIYYSQIVNDFQKGDIAEGYSVSREKKESFPLTVTSAQKNPTAFYLCASIRTGDSNQPQHFGDGTRLSIL.

The chain employs TRBV7-2 and TRBJ2-3; 12 bases fit TRBD2. Per the germline V gene, CDR1 is SGHTA and CDR2 is FQGNSA. The ends lost 1 base at V and 0 bases at J; junction bases unmatched: 5. This CDR3 has 18 amino acids. The DNA of the CDR3 is TGTGCCAGCAGCTTAGAGCTAGCGGGGGGGCTTAGCACAGATACGCAGTATTTT. It codes for CASSLELAGGLSTDTQYF.

The chain couples TRBV5-4 to TRBJ2-2; 9 nucleotides line up with TRBD1. V trimming: 4 bases; J trimming: 6 bases; junction bases outside the gene matches: 10. The CDR3 length is 16 residues. CDR1 SGHNT and CDR2 YYREEE come from the germline V gene (reference sequence). CDR3 region: CASSPRTGAIAGELFF. The CDR3 bases are TGTGCCAGCAGCCCACGGACAGGGGCAATAGCCGGGGAGCTGTTTTTT.

As for this clone: A junction boundary mismatches the germline segment, possibly from a read error. The genes are TRBV10-2 and TRBJ2-2, with D tentatively TRBD1 (6 bases). Germline V gene lookup returns CDR1 WSHSY and CDR2 SAAADI. The length of the CDR3 is 12 residues. This chain's CDR3 is CACRQATGELFF. The CDR3 DNA is TGCGCCTGCAGACAGGCCACCGGGGAGCTGTTTTTT.

This clone was seen a few times. The chain couples TRBV5-1 to TRBJ2-7; no firm D call. Germline V lookup: CDR1 SGHRS, CDR2 YFSETQ. CDR3 length: 14 amino acids. Between the trimmed V and J ends, which lost 0 bases and 0 bases, there was a span of 7 bases. Here the CDR3 DNA reads TGCGCCAGCAGCTTGGCAGTATACTCCTACGAGCAGTACTTC. This sequence encodes CASSLAVYSYEQYF. Full variable domain (remainder filled in from reference TRBV5-1 and TRBJ2-7): KAGVTQTPRYLIKTRGQQVTLSCSPISGHRSVSWYQQTPGQGLQFLFEYFSETQRNKGNFPGRFSGRQFSNSRSEMNVSTLELGDSALYLCASSLAVYSYEQYFGPGTRLTVT.

The gene calls are TRBV2 and TRBJ2-7; D ambiguous. The CDR3 spans 11 residues. V was clipped by 2 bases and J by 5 bases, with 4 bases between them. The germline gives CDR1 SNHLY, CDR2 FYNNEI. CDR3 in amino acids: CASSEINEQYF. The CDR3 DNA is TGTGCCAGCAGTGAAATCAACGAGCAGTACTTC.

The chain combines TRBV5-6 with TRBJ2-1, with 8 positions matching TRBD1. Looked up from germline, CDR1 is SGHDT and CDR2 is YYEEEE. The junction had 12 bases not matched to a gene; V was cut back by 4 bases and J by 6 bases. The CDR3 sequence is 16 residues long. For the CDR3, the DNA is TGTGCCAGCAGCGCCGGACAGGGCAACCTAGCCAATGAGCAGTTCTTC. Translating it yields CASSAGQGNLANEQFF. Together with reference TRBV5-6 and TRBJ2-1, the CDR3 gives the full variable domain: DAGVTQSPTHLIKTRGQQVTLRCSPKSGHDTVSWYQQALGQGPQFIFQYYEEEERQRGNFPDRFSGHQFPNYSSELNVNALLLGDSALYLCASSAGQGNLANEQFFGPGTRLTVL.

J is TRBJ2-7 and V is TRBV18; TRBD2 aligns across 13 bases. The ends lost 3 bases at V and 9 bases at J; junction bases unmatched: 11. Germline V gene data show CDR1 as KGHSH and CDR2 as LQKENI. There are 16 residues in the CDR3. Here the CDR3 DNA reads TGTGCCAGCTCACCGACCAAGGGACTAGCGGGAAGCGGGCAGTACTTC. Protein: CASSPTKGLAGSGQYF. Full variable domain (remainder filled in from reference TRBV18 and TRBJ2-7): NAGVMQNPRHLVRRRGQEARLRCSPMKGHSHVYWYRQLPEEGLKFMVYLQKENIIDESGMPKERFSAEFPKEGPSILRIQQVVRGDSAAYFCASSPTKGLAGSGQYFGPGTRLTVT.

V gene TRBV6-5 combines with J gene TRBJ2-3, with 9 bases identical to TRBD2. Trimming removed 0 bases from V and 4 bases from J; junction bases left unmatched: 5. CDR3 size: 16 residues. Germline V CDR1 and CDR2: MNHEY, SVGAGI. CDR3 region: CASSYSLAGSSDTQYF. CDR3 bases: TGTGCCAGCAGTTACTCCCTAGCGGGGAGCTCAGATACGCAGTATTTT.

The rearrangement links TRBV28 to TRBJ2-7; 7 bases are shared with TRBD1. Trimming removed 7 bases from V and 2 bases from J; junction bases left unmatched: 5. The length of the CDR3 is 13 residues. Per germline, CDR1 MDHEN and CDR2 SYDVKM. The CDR3 reads CASTTGQTYEQYF. The CDR3 DNA reads as TGTGCCAGCACCACGGGACAGACCTACGAGCAGTACTTC. Using reference TRBV28 and TRBJ2-7 for the parts outside the CDR3, the full variable domain is DVKVTQSSRYLVKRTGEKVFLECVQDMDHENMFWYRQDPGLGLRLIYFSYDVKMKEKGDIPEGYSVSREKKERFSLILESASTNQTSMYLCASTTGQTYEQYFGPGTRLTVT.

This clone came up a few times. The CDR3 DNA reads TGTGCCTGGATGGGACAGGGAGGGTTTGCTGAAAAACTGTTTTTT. Amino acid sequence: CAWMGQGGFAEKLFF. The V call is TRBV30, the J call TRBJ1-4, with 9 bases aligning to TRBD1. V was clipped by 4 bases and J by 7 bases; unmatched bases: 10. Germline V gene lookup returns CDR1 GTSNPN and CDR2 SVGIG (reference sequence). CDR3 length equals 15 residues.

This clone was observed a few times. V is TRBV19 and J is TRBJ2-7; D perhaps matches TRBD1 (5 bases). This CDR3 contains 13 residues. V was shortened by 3 bases and J by 2 bases, with 8 bases between the two germline ends. Germline assignment: CDR1 LNHDA and CDR2 SQIVND (reference sequence). Here the CDR3 DNA reads TGTGCCAGTAGTATGGGGCAGCCCTACGAGCAGTACTTC. Encoded protein: CASSMGQPYEQYF.

The chain is built from TRBV5-6 and TRBJ2-2, with TRBD1 identical over 10 bases. The V gene end was trimmed by 2 bases and the J gene end by 6 bases; junction bases not matched to a gene: 10. This CDR3 has 17 residues. The germline gives CDR1 SGHDT, CDR2 YYEEEE. CDR3 protein: CASSLELDRGLAGELFF. CDR3 DNA sequence: TGTGCCAGCAGCTTAGAACTCGACAGGGGGCTTGCCGGGGAGCTGTTTTTT.

This clone showed up just a few times. The chain employs TRBV5-1 and TRBJ1-1; possible D gene TRBD1, 6 bases. CDR1 and CDR2 from the germline V gene are SGHRS and YFSETQ. The V and J ends lost 0 bases and 4 bases respectively, with 7 bases between them. This CDR3 is built from 13 residues. The CDR3 sequence: CASSLAGATEAFF. As DNA, the CDR3 is TGCGCCAGCAGCTTGGCAGGGGCCACTGAAGCTTTCTTT.

The gene calls are TRBV11-2 and TRBJ2-3; D gene uncertain. V shed 5 bases and J shed 2 bases, with 5 bases lying between them. Looked up from germline, CDR1 is SGHAT and CDR2 is FQNNGV. This CDR3 has 12 residues. CDR3 sequence (DNA): TGTGCCAGCAGCCCCAACACAGATACGCAGTATTTT. It translates to CASSPNTDTQYF.

This chain links TRBV2 with TRBJ2-1; TRBD2 aligns across 8 bases. Unmatched junction bases numbered 5, after V lost 6 bases and J lost 4 bases. Germline V gene sequence: CDR1 SNHLY, CDR2 FYNNEI. This CDR3 region has 14 residues. In DNA form, the CDR3 reads TGTGCCAGCAGCAGGACTAGCTCTTACAATGAGCAGTTCTTC. It yields the protein CASSRTSSYNEQFF.